The present entry profiles one T cell receptor beta chain with its context. Its antigen has not been determined. Qualities for individual bases were not recorded, and no much larger clone is one base off. The data were obtained in a study of radiotherapy plus CTLA-4 blockade in lung cancer (dated 2018 in TCRdb). Background on the whole study: Among the enrolled patients, around 19% had an objective response, and roughly 30% reached disease control.

The junction shows trimming of 0 bases on V and 1 base on J, and the gene matches do not reach 4 bases of it. Per the germline V gene, SGHRS is the CDR1 and YFSETQ is the CDR2. Reading from cysteine to phenylalanine, the CDR3 counts 16 amino acids. Only CDR3 DNA is held: 48 bases, read in frame from base 1. Focal radiation therapy combined with CTLA-4 blockade (ipilimumab) was tested in patients with chemo-refractory metastatic non-small-cell lung cancer. Overall results and qualifications from the work: Increased serum interferon-beta after radiation, together with early dynamic changes in blood T cell clones, were reported to be the strongest predictors of response. After treatment with radiotherapy and ipilimumab, TCR clones that came from tumors expanded in the peripheral blood.

The method was the immunoSEQ multiplex PCR assay. Here the immuneACCESS table is served through TCRdb, limited to in-frame sequences with V and J called. Missing clones are a known gap in these copies; in checked studies unresolved V genes cover under half, and the rest lacks a known reason. Present in this sample are about 38,000 clones, 65% to 90% of which were seen just once. Around a fifth of the sample lies in the top ten. This receptor chain uses TRBV5-1 and TRBJ2-7, with TRBD1 matching 10 junction bases. The TCR sequence derives from a human donor with non-small cell lung cancer whose response to radiotherapy plus ipilimumab could not be evaluated. Sequenced material: peripheral blood, taken from a patient treated with radiotherapy plus ipilimumab. CDR3 reads: CASSLEGQGRSYEQYF. The bases read TGCGCCAGCAGCTTGGAGGGACAGGGGAGGTCCTACGAGCAGTACTTC. Joined to the reference TRBV5-1 and TRBJ2-7 proteins, this CDR3 gives the full variable domain: KAGVTQTPRYLIKTRGQQVTLSCSPISGHRSVSWYQQTPGQGLQFLFEYFSETQRNKGNFPGRFSGRQFSNSRSEMNVSTLELGDSALYLCASSLEGQGRSYEQYFGPGTRLTVT.